The 17 T cell receptor beta chains below come from one sample, sequenced in a study of neurological immune-mediated disorders. TCRdb re-derived calls from the 5' RACE reads in MiXCR, one entry per CDR3 protein. This table holds roughly 25,000 distinct CDR3 sequences, less than 15% found once. Time point given: technical triplicate 1. The sequencing input was CD4+ T cells from blood. Receptors originate from a female donor with HTLV-1-associated myelopathy (HAM/TSP).

This clonotype was seen many times. The chain couples TRBV20-1 to TRBJ2-1; 7 nucleotides align to TRBD2. V was pared by 1 base and J by 5 bases, with 2 bases of the junction left unmatched. The germline gives CDR1 DFQATT, CDR2 SNEGSKA (reference sequence). This CDR3 spans 13 amino acids. CDR3 DNA sequence: TGCAGTGCTAGAGGGGACTATGACAATGAGCAGTTCTTC. Encoded protein: CSARGDYDNEQFF.

The J gene is TRBJ1-2, the V gene TRBV5-1; D unresolved. There are 13 residues in the CDR3. Per the germline V gene, CDR1 is SGHRS and CDR2 is YFSETQ. Trimming removed 5 bases from V and 7 bases from J, with 15 bases in between. CDR3 in amino acids: CASRWSGIGGYTF. CDR3 coding DNA: TGCGCCAGCAGATGGAGCGGGATAGGTGGCTACACCTTC.

This clonotype has a count of ten or more. The gene calls are TRBV5-4 and TRBJ2-7; 12 nucleotides match TRBD2. The J segment lost 1 base and the V segment lost 0 bases, leaving 5 bases of the junction unmatched. Germline V gene lookup returns CDR1 SGHNT and CDR2 YYREEE (reference sequence). CDR3 length: 17 residues. The CDR3 protein is CASSLAGLAGISYEQYF. The CDR3 DNA reads TGTGCCAGCAGCTTGGCAGGACTAGCGGGGATATCCTACGAGCAGTACTTC.

J is TRBJ2-2 and V is TRBV5-1, with D maybe TRBD1 (5 bases). V lost 6 bases and J lost 5, with 17 bases in between. The CDR3 contains 15 residues. Germline CDR1 SGHRS, CDR2 YFSETQ. Here the CDR3 reads CASNVWQGRTGELFF. DNA for the CDR3: TGCGCCAGCAATGTCTGGCAGGGAAGAACCGGGGAGCTGTTTTTT.

This clonotype was detected many times. The chain recombines TRBV6-6 with TRBJ2-7; TRBD2 might be the D (5 bases). Germline V gene data show CDR1 as MNHNY and CDR2 as SVGAGI (reference sequence). The CDR3 is made up of 14 amino acids. The V end lost 6 bases, the J end lost 0 bases, and 12 bases lay between the germline ends. As DNA, the CDR3 is TGTGCCAGCAGCCCGAGGGCAGGCTCCTACGAGCAGTACTTC. It encodes CASSPRAGSYEQYF.

There are many counts of this clonotype. The rearrangement uses TRBV20-1 and TRBJ2-1; 13 bases fit TRBD2. The trim removed 3 bases at V and 4 bases at J, leaving 3 bases unmatched. This CDR3 is built from 15 residues. The V gene's germline CDR1 is DFQATT and CDR2 SNEGSKA (reference sequence). The CDR3 spells CSASGTSGTYNEQFF. Here the CDR3 DNA reads TGCAGTGCTAGCGGGACTAGCGGGACATACAATGAGCAGTTCTTC.

The table lists this clonotype with many counts. The chain carries TRBV5-4 and TRBJ2-3, with a possible D match to TRBD1 (5 bases). There are 13 residues in the CDR3. V lost 1 base, J lost 4 bases, and 7 bases lay in between. The germline V gene has CDR1 SGHNT and CDR2 YYREEE (reference sequence). The CDR3 DNA reads as TGTGCCAGCAGCTTGCAACAGGCAGATACGCAGTATTTT. Protein sequence: CASSLQQADTQYF.

This clonotype appeared many times. The CDR3 carries no conserved terminal phenylalanine or tryptophan, so it likely arises from a read error. No DNA is shown, since the ends of the CDR3 on it are uncertain; the CDR3 is the one TCRdb lists. CDR3 sequence reads: CASSYQGGGESI. The J gene is TRBJ1-2, the V gene TRBV28; the table's D call TRBD1 went unverified against the DNA. Germline lookup yields CDR1 MDHEN and CDR2 SYDVKM. The CDR3 is 12 residues long, counting both termini.

V gene TRBV20-1 combines with J gene TRBJ2-5, with 8 bases that match TRBD2. Germline CDR1 reads DFQATT; CDR2 reads SNEGSKA (reference sequence). Trimming removed 5 bases from V and 4 bases from J; junction bases left unmatched: 3. CDR3 size: 12 residues. The CDR3 coding sequence is TGCAGTGCTGAGAGCGGGGGAGAGACCCAGTACTTC. Translating gives CSAESGGETQYF.

This clonotype was seen ten or more times. The V gene is TRBV20-1, the J gene TRBJ2-1; D is unresolved. The germline V and J ends were trimmed by 0 bases and 6 bases, with 15 bases remaining between them. The CDR3 totals 15 residues. Germline CDR1 DFQATT, CDR2 SNEGSKA (reference sequence). CDR3 region: CSARDSLDWGNEQFF. CDR3 DNA sequence: TGCAGTGCTAGAGATTCGTTAGATTGGGGCAATGAGCAGTTCTTC.

By share, this clonotype ranks as medium-sized. The chain is built from TRBV20-1 and TRBJ1-5, with a weak D call TRBD1 (5 bases). Germline V gives CDR1 DFQATT, CDR2 SNEGSKA (reference sequence). The CDR3 length is 15 residues. V was trimmed by 0 bases and J by 7 bases, leaving 16 bases between them. This CDR3 reads CSARDRSRVGQPQHF. The CDR3 DNA reads as TGCAGTGCTAGAGATAGGTCCAGGGTCGGGCAGCCCCAGCATTTT.

In its sample, this clonotype was seen many times. The gene calls are TRBV3-1 and TRBJ1-6; the D gene is possibly TRBD1 (6 bases). The CDR3 has 14 amino acids. Germline loops: CDR1 LGHDT, CDR2 YNNKEL (reference sequence). Trimming took off 1 base at V and 6 bases at J, with 7 bases between the two ends. CDR3 in DNA: TGTGCCAGCAGCCAAGCAGGGGTTAATTCACCCCTCCACTTT. Translation: CASSQAGVNSPLHF.

This clonotype was recorded at least ten times. This rearrangement joins TRBV28 to TRBJ2-7, with 9 bases fitting TRBD2. Looked up from germline, CDR1 is MDHEN and CDR2 is SYDVKM. The CDR3 has 15 amino acids. V lost 8 bases and J lost 0; bases outside the gene matches: 8. The CDR3 protein is CASVTSGGYSYEQYF. The CDR3 bases are TGTGCCAGCGTTACGAGCGGGGGGTACTCCTACGAGCAGTACTTC.

This clonotype occurred many times. V usage is TRBV12-3 or TRBV12-4 and J usage is TRBJ2-3; D ambiguous. Trimming removed 5 bases from V and 2 bases from J, with 8 bases in between. CDR3 length equals 13 residues. CDR3 sequence reads: CASSPINTDTQYF. CDR3 nucleotide sequence: TGTGCCAGCAGTCCCATCAACACAGATACGCAGTATTTT.

With respect to this clonotype: Germline and junction disagree at one end, which may indicate a read error. V usage is TRBV7-9 and J usage is TRBJ1-1, with D possibly being TRBD1 (6 bases). This CDR3 comprises 13 residues. Germline V lookup: CDR1 SEHNR, CDR2 FQNEAQ (reference sequence). CDR3 sequence reads: CDSSMDRDTEDFF. The CDR3 bases are TGTGACAGCAGCATGGACAGAGACACTGAAGATTTCTTT.

This clonotype appeared many times. J is TRBJ2-1 and V is TRBV7-6; tentatively, D is TRBD1 (6 bases). The CDR3 consists of 13 residues. Germline V CDR1 and CDR2: SGHVS, FNYEAQ. Trimming left V 4 bases short and J 5 bases short, with 9 bases between. The CDR3 is CASSSRQDNEQFF. CDR3 nucleotide sequence: TGTGCCAGCAGCTCCAGACAGGACAATGAGCAGTTCTTC.

This clonotype has at least ten counts. The chain combines TRBV12-3 or TRBV12-4 with TRBJ2-5; D gene uncertain. The CDR3 length is 12 residues. V was shortened by 6 bases and J by 8 bases, with 13 bases between the two germline ends. The CDR3 DNA sequence: TGTGCCAGCAGCCCGGAAGCCCTCACCCAGTACTTC. Translation: CASSPEALTQYF.